This entry is about one T cell receptor (beta chain). Its antigen is not known. Vbeta (60) and Jbeta (13) primers were used in the PCR. Profiling relied on immunoSEQ multiplex PCR, and the TCRdb table lists in-frame clones only, not all of them. Found here are some 140,000 clones, around three quarters of them singletons; the top ten hold approximately 6.2%. The record originates from a study of cytomegalovirus exposure and HLA in healthy donors. Study conclusions and caveats: Later, an analysis showed that TCR beta chains associated with HLA were more clonally expanded than others that were equally common.

Sequencing used PBMCs. This clonotype was obtained from a man aged 40-49 years in good health and CMV-seropositive.

DNA of the CDR3: TGCGCCAGCAGCGAAGCAGGGGGTGGAAACACCATATATTTT. It translates to CASSEAGGGNTIYF. The V and J genes are TRBV5-1 and TRBJ1-3; 7 bases match TRBD1. The germline CDR1 and CDR2 sequences are SGHRS and YFSETQ. The CDR3 contains 14 residues. The ends lost 4 bases at V and 3 bases at J; junction bases unmatched: 4.